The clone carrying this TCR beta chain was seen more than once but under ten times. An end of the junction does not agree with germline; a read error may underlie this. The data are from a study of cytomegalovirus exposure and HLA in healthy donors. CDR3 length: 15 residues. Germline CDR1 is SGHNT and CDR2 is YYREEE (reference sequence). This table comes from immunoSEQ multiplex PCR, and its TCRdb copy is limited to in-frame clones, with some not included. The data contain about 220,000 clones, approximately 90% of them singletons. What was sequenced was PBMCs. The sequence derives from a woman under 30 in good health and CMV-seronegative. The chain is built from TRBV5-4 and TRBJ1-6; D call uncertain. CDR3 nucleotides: TGTGCCAGCAGATTGGAAGGCAGCGTTAATTCACCCCTCCACTTT. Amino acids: CASRLEGSVNSPLHF.